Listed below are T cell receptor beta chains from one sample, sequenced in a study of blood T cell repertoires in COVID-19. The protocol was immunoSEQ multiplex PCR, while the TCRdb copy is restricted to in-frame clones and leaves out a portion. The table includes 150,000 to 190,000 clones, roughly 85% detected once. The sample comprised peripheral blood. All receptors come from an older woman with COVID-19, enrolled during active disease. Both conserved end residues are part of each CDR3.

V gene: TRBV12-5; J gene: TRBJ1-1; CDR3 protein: CASGPYLGGEEAFF
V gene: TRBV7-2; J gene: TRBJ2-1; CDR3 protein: CASSLGGGRSEQFF
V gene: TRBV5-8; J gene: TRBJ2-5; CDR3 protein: CASSLRTLAGHQETQYF
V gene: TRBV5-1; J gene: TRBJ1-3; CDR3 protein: CASRPFTGQYSGNTIYF
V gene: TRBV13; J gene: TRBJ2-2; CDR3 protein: CASIKRGGNTGELFF
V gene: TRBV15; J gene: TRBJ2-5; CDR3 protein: CATSRGGTGGETQYF
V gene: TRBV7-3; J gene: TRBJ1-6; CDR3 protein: CASSGGQGSNSPLHF
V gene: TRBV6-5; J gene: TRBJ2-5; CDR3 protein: CASTPPSGGQETQYF
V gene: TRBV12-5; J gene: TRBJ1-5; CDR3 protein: CASGLVQQGDQPQHF
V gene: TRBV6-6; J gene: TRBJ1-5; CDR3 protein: CASSYSGDTYNQPQHF
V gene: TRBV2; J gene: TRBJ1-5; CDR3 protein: CASRRQGAENQPQHF
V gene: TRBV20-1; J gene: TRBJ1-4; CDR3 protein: CSATDRLSTNEKLFF
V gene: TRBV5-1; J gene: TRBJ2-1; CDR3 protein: CASSGEGSSYNEQFF
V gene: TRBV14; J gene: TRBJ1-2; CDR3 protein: CASSQATFGYTF
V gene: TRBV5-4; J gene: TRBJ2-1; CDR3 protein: CASSFDRGSYNEQFF
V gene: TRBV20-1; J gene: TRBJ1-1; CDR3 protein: CSASTGTGLMNTEAFF
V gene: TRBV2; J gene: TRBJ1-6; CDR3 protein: CASSRDTYNSPLHF
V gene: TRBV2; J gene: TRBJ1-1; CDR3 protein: CASTRGGVRTEAFF
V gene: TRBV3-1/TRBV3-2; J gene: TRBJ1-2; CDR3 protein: CASSLPGGHYGYTF
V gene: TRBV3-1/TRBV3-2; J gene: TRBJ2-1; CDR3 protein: CASSQAGTSAYNEQFF
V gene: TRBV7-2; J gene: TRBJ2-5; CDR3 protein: CASSLVQGLETQYF
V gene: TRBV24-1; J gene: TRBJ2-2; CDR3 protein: CATRGQSNTGELFF
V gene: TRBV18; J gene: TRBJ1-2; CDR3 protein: CASSPLSSSGGYTF
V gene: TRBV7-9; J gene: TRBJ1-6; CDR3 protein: CASSSTGVNSPLHF
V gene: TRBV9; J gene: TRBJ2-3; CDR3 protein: CASSVEGLYTQYF
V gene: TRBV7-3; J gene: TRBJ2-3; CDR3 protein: CASSRTGHLTDTQYF
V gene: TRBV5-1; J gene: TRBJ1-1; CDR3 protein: CASRKQAPNTEAFF
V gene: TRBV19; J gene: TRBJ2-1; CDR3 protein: CASSIGSGGPNEQFF
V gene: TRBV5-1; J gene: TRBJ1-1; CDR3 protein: CASSLDGGVTAFF
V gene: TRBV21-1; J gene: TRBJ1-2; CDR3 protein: CATFDRGLSGYTF
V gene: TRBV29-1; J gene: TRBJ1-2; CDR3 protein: CSDSPNYGYTF
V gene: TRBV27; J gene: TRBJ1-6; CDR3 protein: CASSLTGSAYNSPLHF
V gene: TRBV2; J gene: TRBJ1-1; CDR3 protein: CASSGENTEAFF
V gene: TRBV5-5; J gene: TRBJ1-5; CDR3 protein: CASSPQTQSNQPQHF
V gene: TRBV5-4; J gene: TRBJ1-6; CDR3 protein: CASSSGQGAFSPLHF
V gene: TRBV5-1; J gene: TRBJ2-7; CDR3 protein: CASSSKREGYEQYF
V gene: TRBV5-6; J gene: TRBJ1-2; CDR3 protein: CASSLSVNGYTF
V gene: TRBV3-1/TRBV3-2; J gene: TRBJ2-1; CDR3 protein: CASSRSGRFTNEQFF
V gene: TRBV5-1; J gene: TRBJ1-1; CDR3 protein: CASSLGSGMNTEAFF
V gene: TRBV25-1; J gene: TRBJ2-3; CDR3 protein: CASSSSSEGTDTQYF
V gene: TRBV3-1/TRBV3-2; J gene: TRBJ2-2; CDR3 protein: CASSPAGAGGDTGELFF
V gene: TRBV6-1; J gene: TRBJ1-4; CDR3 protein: CASSEFRAGSNEKLFF
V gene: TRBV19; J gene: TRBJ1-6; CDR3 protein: CASSLQGGSSPLHF
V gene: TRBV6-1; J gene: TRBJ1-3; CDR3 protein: CASSSLGQVGNTIYF
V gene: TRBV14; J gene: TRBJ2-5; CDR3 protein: CASSHTGIYQTQYF
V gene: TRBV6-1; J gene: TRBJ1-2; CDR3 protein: CASSEYPGGSNYGYTF
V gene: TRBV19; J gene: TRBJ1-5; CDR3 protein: CASSLRDRGQPQHF
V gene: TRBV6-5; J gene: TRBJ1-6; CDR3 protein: CAIQGEAYNSPLHF
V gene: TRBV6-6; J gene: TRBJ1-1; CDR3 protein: CASSWDRSDTEAFF
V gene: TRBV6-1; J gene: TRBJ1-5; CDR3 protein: CASSEPGTARPQHF
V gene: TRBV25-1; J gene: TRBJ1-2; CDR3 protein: CASSELPGNYGYTF
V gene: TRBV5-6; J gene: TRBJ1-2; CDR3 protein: CASSRIVNYGYTF
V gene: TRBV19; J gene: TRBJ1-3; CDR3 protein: CASRPGTSGNTIYF
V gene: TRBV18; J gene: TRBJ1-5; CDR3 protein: CASSTEREQPQHF